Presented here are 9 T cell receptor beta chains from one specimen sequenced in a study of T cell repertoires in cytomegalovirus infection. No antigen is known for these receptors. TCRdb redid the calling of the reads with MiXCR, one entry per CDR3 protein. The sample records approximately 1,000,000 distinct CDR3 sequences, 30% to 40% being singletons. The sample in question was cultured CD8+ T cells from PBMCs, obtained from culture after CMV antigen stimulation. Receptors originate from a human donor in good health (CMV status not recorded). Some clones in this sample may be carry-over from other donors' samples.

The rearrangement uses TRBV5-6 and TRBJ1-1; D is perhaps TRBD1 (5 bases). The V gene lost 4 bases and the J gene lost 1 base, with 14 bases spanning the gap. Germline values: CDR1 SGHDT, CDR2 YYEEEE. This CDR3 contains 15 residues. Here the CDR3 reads CASSPGWGTNTEAFF. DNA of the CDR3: TGTGCCAGCAGCCCGGGCTGGGGCACGAACACTGAAGCTTTCTTT.

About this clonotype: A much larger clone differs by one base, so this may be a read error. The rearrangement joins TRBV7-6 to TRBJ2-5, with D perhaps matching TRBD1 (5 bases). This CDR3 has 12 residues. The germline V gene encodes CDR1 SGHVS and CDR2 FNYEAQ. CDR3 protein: CVSSIGEETQYF. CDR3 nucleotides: TGTGTCAGCAGCATAGGGGAAGAGACCCAGTACTTC.

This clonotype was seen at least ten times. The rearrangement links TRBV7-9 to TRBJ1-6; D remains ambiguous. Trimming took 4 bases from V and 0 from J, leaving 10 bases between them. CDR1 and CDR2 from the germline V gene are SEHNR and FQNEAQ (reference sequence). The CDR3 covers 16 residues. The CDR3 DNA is TGTGCCAGCAGCTCGACGGGAAGCTCCTATAATTCACCCCTCCACTTT. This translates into CASSSTGSSYNSPLHF.

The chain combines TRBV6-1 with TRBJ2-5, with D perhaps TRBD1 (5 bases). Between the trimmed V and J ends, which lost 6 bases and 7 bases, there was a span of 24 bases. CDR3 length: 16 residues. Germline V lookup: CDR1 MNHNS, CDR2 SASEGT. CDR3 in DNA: TGTGCCAGCAGCCATCGTAAGTCAGGGATGGATGGGACCCAGTACTTC. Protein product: CASSHRKSGMDGTQYF.

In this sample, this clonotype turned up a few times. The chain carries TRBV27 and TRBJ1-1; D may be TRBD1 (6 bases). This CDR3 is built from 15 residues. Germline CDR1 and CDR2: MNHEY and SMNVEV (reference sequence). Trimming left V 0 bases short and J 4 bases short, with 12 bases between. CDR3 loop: CASSLSGGGATEAFF. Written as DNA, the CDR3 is TGTGCCAGCAGTTTATCGGGGGGGGGGGCCACTGAAGCTTTCTTT.

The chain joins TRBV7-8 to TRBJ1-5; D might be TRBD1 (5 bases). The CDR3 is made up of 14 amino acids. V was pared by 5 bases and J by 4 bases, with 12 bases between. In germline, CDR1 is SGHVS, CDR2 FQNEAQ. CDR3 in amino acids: CASSKGRWNQPQHF. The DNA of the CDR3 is TGTGCCAGCAGCAAGGGGAGATGGAATCAGCCCCAGCATTTT.

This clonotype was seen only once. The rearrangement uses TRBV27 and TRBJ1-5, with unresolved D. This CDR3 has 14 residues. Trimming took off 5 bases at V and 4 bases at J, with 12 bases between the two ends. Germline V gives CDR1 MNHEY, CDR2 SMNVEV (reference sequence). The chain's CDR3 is CASSPRTVNQPQHF. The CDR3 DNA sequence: TGTGCCAGCAGTCCCAGGACCGTGAATCAGCCCCAGCATTTT.

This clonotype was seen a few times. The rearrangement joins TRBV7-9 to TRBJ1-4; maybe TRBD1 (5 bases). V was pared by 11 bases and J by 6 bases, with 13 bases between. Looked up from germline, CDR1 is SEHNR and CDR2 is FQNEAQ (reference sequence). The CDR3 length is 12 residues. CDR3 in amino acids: CAHRDGHEKLFF. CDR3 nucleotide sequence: TGTGCCCACCGGGACGGCCATGAAAAACTGTTTTTT.

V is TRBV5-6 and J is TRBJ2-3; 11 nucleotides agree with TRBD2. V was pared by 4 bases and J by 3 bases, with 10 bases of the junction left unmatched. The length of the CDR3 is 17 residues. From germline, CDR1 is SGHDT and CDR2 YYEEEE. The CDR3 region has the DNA TGTGCCAGCAGCGGATTAGCGGGGGGGCTTCCAACAGATACGCAGTATTTT. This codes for CASSGLAGGLPTDTQYF.